The clone carrying this T cell receptor beta chain has more than one count but fewer than ten. These data are taken from a study of neoadjuvant anti-PD-1 for oral cavity cancer. Repertoires were generated with immunoSEQ multiplex PCR, while TCRdb's copy carries only in-frame clones and drops some. The sample lists approximately 15,000 clones; approximately 70% were seen once. Stage II-IVA oral cavity squamous cell carcinoma was new and untreated by systemic or radiation therapy. The CDR3 totals 13 residues. Germline assignment: CDR1 MDHEN and CDR2 SYDVKM. Trimming left V 1 base short and J 2 bases short, with 5 bases between.

The receptor comes from a person aged 35-79 years with oral cavity squamous cell carcinoma. The chain couples TRBV28 to TRBJ1-2; no reliable D call. The sequenced sample was PBMCs, obtained before nivolumab (anti-PD-1) treatment. CDR3 coding DNA: TGTGCCAGCAGTTTATCTGGGAACTATGGCTACACCTTC. It encodes CASSLSGNYGYTF.